This TCR beta chain was captured by sequencing in a study of shared clonotypes between healthy human individuals. CD45RO-negative CD8 cells positively selected for CCR7 made up the naive population, which excluded terminally differentiated effector memory CD45RA+ cells. Measured with immunoSEQ multiplex PCR; TCRdb has only the in-frame clones, and not every one. The sample shows around 1.9 million clones, under 95% of them seen only once. Germline CDR1 reads SNHLY; CDR2 reads FYNNEI. The CDR3 contains 11 residues. V gave up 3 bases and J gave up 9 bases, with 9 bases separating them. This clone has a handful of counts.

The chain joins TRBV2 to TRBJ2-7, with D tentatively TRBD1 (5 bases). Sequences were obtained from naive CD8+ T cells from PBMCs. The TCR sequence derives from a man aged 18-30 years in good health. Some clones in this sample may be carry-over from other donors' samples. The CDR3 here is CASSDRGGQYF. In nucleotides, the CDR3 is TGTGCCAGCAGTGATAGGGGTGGGCAGTACTTC.